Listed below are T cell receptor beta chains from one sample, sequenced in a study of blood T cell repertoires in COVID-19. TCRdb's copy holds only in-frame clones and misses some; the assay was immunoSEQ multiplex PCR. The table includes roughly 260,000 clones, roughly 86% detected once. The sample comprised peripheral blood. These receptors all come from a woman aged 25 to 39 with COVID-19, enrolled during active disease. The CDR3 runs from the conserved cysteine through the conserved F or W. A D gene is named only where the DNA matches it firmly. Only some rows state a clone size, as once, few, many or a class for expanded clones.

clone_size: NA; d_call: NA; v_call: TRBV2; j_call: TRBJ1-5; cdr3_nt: TGTGCCAGCAGGACGGGGAATCAGCCCCAGCATTTT; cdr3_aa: CASRTGNQPQHF
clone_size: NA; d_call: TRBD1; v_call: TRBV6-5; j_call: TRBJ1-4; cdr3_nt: TGTGCCAGCAGTTTGGGACAGGGGAATGAAAAACTGTTTTTT; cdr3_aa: CASSLGQGNEKLFF
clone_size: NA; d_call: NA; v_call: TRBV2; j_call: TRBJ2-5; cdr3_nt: TGTGCCAGCAGTGAAGAGGCAGGTTCTGGGGAGACCCAGTACTTC; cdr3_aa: CASSEEAGSGETQYF
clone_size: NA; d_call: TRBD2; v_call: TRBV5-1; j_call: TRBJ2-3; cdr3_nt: TGCGCCAGCAGCCCAGGACTAGCGGGAGGTACCCCTAGCACAGATACGCAGTATTTT; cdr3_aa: CASSPGLAGGTPSTDTQYF
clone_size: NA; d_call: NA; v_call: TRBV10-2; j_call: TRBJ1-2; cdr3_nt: TGCGCCAGCAGTGAACCCAATAACTATGGCTACACCTTT; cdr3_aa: CASSEPNNYGYTF
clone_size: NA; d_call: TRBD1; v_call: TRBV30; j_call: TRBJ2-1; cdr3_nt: TGTGCCTGGAGTACAGGGGGTGACGAGCAGTTCTTC; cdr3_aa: CAWSTGGDEQFF
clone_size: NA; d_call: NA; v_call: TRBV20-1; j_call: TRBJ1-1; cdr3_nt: TGCAGTGCTTCAGCGGTGGGTGAAGCTTTCTTT; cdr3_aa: CSASAVGEAFF
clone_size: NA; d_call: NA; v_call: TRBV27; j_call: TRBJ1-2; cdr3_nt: TGTGCCAGCAGTTTATTGGCAGGGCCTCCTAACTATGGCTACACCTTC; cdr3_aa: CASSLLAGPPNYGYTF
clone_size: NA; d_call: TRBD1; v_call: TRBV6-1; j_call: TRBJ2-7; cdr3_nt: TGTGCCAGCAGTGAAGCGGCCTGGGACAGTTCCTACGAGCAGTACTTC; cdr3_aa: CASSEAAWDSSYEQYF
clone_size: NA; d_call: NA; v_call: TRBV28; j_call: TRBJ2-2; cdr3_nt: TGTGCCAGCATCCGACAGCAACTTGGCGCCGGGGAGCTGTTTTTT; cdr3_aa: CASIRQQLGAGELFF
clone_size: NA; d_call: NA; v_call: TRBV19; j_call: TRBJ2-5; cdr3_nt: TGTGCCAGTAGTATAGGAGGGACCCAGTACTTC; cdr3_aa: CASSIGGTQYF
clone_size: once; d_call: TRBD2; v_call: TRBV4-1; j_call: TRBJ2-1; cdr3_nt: TGCGCCAGCAGACTAGCGGGTAACTACAATGAGCAGTTCTTC; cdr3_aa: CASRLAGNYNEQFF
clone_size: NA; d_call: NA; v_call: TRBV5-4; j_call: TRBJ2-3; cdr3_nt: TGTGCCAGCAGCTTCAAAGCGATCGCTAGCACAGATACGCAGTATTTT; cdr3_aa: CASSFKAIASTDTQYF
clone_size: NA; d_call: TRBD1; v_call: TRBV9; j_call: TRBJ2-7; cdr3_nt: TGTGCCAGCAGCCTCCGACAGGGGAACTACGAGCAGTACTTC; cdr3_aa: CASSLRQGNYEQYF
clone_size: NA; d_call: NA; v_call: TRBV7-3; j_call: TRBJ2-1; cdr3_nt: TGTGCCAGCAGCTTAGCCAGCGGCGTCTACAATGAGCAGTTCTTC; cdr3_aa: CASSLASGVYNEQFF
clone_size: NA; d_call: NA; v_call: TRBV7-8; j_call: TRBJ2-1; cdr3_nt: TGTGCCAGCAGCCCCCAGTCCTACAATGAGCAGTTCTTC; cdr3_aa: CASSPQSYNEQFF
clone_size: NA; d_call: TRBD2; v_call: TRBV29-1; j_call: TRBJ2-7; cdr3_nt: TGCAGCGTTGAAGAAGGACTAGCGGGAACCTACGAGCAGTACTTC; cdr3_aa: CSVEEGLAGTYEQYF
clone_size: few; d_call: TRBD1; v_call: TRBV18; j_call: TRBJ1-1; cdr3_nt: TGTGCCAGCTCAGGGGGACAGGGGAGGGAAGCTTTCTTT; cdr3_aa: CASSGGQGREAFF
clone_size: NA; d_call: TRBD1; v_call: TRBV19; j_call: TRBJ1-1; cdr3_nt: TGTGCCAGTAGTCTGGGGACAGACAACACTGAAGCTTTCTTT; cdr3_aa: CASSLGTDNTEAFF
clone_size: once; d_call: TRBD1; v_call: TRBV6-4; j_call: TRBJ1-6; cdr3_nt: TGTGCCAGCAGTGACGGGACAGGGGGTTCACCCCTCCACTTT; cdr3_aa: CASSDGTGGSPLHF
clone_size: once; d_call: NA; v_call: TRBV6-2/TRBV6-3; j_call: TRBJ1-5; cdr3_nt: TGTGCCAGCAGTAAACGGACATCCGGGTATCAGCCCCAGCATTTT; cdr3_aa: CASSKRTSGYQPQHF
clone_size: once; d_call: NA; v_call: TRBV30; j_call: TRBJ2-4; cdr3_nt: TGTGCCTGGAGAACCCGGGGGGCCAAAAACATTCAGTACTTC; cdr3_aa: CAWRTRGAKNIQYF
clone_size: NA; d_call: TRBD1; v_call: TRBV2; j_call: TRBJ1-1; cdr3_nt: TGTGCCAGCGGAGGGGGACAGGGCAACACTGAAGCTTTCTTT; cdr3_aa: CASGGGQGNTEAFF
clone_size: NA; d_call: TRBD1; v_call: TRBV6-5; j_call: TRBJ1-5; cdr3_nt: TGTGCCAGCTCGACAGGGGTCAGCAATCAGCCCCAGCATTTT; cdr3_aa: CASSTGVSNQPQHF
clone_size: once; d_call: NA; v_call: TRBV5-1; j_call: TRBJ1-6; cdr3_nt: TGCGCCAGCAGCCCAACGCCATCCCAAAGCGCCCTCCACTTT; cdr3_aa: CASSPTPSQSALHF
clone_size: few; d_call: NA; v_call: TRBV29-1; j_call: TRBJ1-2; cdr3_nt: TGCAGCGTTGAAGTGGACACGCATGGCTACACCTTC; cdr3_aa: CSVEVDTHGYTF
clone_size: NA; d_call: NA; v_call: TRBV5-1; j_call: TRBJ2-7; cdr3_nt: TGCGCCAGCAGTCCCCCTAGCGCGCCCTACGAGCAGTACTTC; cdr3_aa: CASSPPSAPYEQYF
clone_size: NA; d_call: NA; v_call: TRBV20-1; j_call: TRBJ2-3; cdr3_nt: TGCAGTGCTTTTCAGGATACGCAGTATTTT; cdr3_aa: CSAFQDTQYF
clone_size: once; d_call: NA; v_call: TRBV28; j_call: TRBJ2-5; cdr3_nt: TGTGCCAGCAGTTTGAGTTACCAAGAGACCCAGTACTTC; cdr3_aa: CASSLSYQETQYF
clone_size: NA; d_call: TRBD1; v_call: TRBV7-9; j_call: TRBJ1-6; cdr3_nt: TGTGCCAGCAGCTTAGATTCAGGACAGGGGAATTCACCCCTCCACTTT; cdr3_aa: CASSLDSGQGNSPLHF
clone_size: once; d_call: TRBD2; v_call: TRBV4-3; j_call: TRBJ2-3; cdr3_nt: TGCGCCGGGTGCCGGAACACTAGCGGGCCTAGCACAGATACGCAGTATTTT; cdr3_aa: CAGCRNTSGPSTDTQYF
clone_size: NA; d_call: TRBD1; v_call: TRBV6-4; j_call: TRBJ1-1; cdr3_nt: TGTGCCAGCAGTGACGGCCAGGGGGCTTCGGGACGAGCTTTCTTT; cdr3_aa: CASSDGQGASGRAFF
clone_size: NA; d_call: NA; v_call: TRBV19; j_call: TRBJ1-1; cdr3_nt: TGTGCCAGTAGGGTCGACAGGAACACTGAAGCTTTCTTT; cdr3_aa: CASRVDRNTEAFF
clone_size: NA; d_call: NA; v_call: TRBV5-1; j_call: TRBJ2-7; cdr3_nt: TGCGCCAGCAGCTTGGGCCCCCGGGAAAACTACGAGCAGTACTTC; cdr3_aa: CASSLGPRENYEQYF
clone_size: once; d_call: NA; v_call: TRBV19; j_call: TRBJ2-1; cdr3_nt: TGTGCCAGTAGTATTTTCCGCGGCAATGAGCAGTTCTTC; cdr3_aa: CASSIFRGNEQFF
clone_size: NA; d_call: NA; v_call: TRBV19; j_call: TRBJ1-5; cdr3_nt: TGTGCCAGCGCGACAGGACCCAATCAGCCCCAGCATTTT; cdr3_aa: CASATGPNQPQHF
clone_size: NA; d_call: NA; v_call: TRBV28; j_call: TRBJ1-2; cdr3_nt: TGTGCCAGCAGTTTTGGCAGCTATGGCTACACCTTC; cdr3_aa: CASSFGSYGYTF